The subject of this entry is one TCR beta chain. What it recognizes is unknown. The data belong to a study of cytomegalovirus exposure and HLA in healthy donors. Study results and caveats: Segments of the TCR beta V type were, in most cases, productive about 90% or about 30% of the time in an earlier analysis. The authors listed about 170 TCR beta chains as cytomegalovirus-associated. The records held CMV serostatus as the only immune exposure information. In the analysis, some V segments, TRBV6-2 and TRBV6-3 included, were excluded as indistinguishable.

PCR was performed using 60 Vbeta and 13 Jbeta primers. Only in-frame clones appear in the TCRdb table, and some are missing; sequencing was by immunoSEQ multiplex PCR. This sample yields 140,000 to 150,000 clones, of which about 73% are seen a single time; approximately 2% belongs to the top ten. The CDR3 is 15 amino acids. With 2 bases clipped from V and 6 bases from J, the junction kept 6 bases outside the gene matches. Germline V gene data show CDR1 as SGHVS and CDR2 as FQNEAQ. This receptor was taken from a woman aged 60-75 years in good health and CMV-seropositive. Sequencing was performed on PBMCs. The V call is TRBV7-8, the J call TRBJ2-3, with TRBD2 identical over 9 bases. The CDR3 region is CASSLLGLAHDTQYF. Here the CDR3 DNA reads TGTGCCAGCAGCTTATTAGGACTAGCGCACGATACGCAGTATTTT.